Sequencing of this T cell receptor beta chain was carried out in a study of T cells after yellow fever vaccination. This clonotype was recorded many times. The CDR3 length is 15 residues. CDR1 SGHAT and CDR2 FQNNGV come from the germline V gene. The J segment lost 4 bases and the V segment lost 4 bases, leaving 7 bases of the junction unmatched. 5'RACE template switching produced TCR cDNA carrying a universal primer site and UMIs. TCRdb ran MiXCR on the 5' RACE reads and lists one entry per CDR3 protein. The table has about 580,000 distinct CDR3 sequences, about a sixth seen once. The genes are TRBV11-2 and TRBJ2-7; 10 nucleotides agree with TRBD1. Material: PBMCs, obtained more than 4 days after the first yellow fever vaccination. The receptor was isolated from a man aged 18-30 years who received the YFV17D yellow fever vaccine. CDR3 residues: CASSSPRDRGYEQYF. The CDR3 DNA is TGTGCCAGCAGCTCTCCCCGGGACAGGGGTTACGAGCAGTACTTC. The full variable domain, rest sourced from reference TRBV11-2 and TRBJ2-7, is EAGVAQSPRYKIIEKRQSVAFWCNPISGHATLYWYQQILGQGPKLLIQFQNNGVVDDSQLPKDRFSAERLKGVDSTLKIQPAKLEDSAVYLCASSSPRDRGYEQYFGPGTRLTVT.